Listed here are 20 T cell receptor beta chains from one sample, sequenced in a study of T cell responses to AZD1222 COVID-19 vaccine. Produced via immunoSEQ multiplex PCR; TCRdb's table is partial and in-frame only. The sample carries fewer than 100,000 clones, 87% recorded once. Sequenced material: peripheral blood, taken 28 days after the second AZD1222 dose. The receptor source for this set is an adult who received the AZD1222 COVID-19 vaccine.

The chain joins TRBV2 to TRBJ1-1; D possibly corresponds to TRBD1 (5 bases). This CDR3 comprises 14 residues. Germline values: CDR1 SNHLY, CDR2 FYNNEI. V gave up 5 bases and J gave up 4 bases, with 14 bases separating them. CDR3 nucleotide sequence: TGTGCCAGCAGTTCCGGGACGTCGGGCACTGAAGCTTTCTTT. It is translated as CASSSGTSGTEAFF.

The CDR3 sequence: CASSLGGVGYGYTF. For the CDR3, the DNA is TGTGCCAGCAGCTTGGGGGGGGTCGGGTATGGCTACACCTTC. The chain recombines TRBV5-4 with TRBJ1-2; tentative D call: TRBD1 (5 bases). Trimming cost V 0 bases and J 5 bases, with 11 bases left between them. In germline, CDR1 is SGHNT, CDR2 YYREEE (reference sequence). The CDR3 consists of 14 residues. Complete variable domain (other parts from reference TRBV5-4 and TRBJ1-2): ETGVTQSPTHLIKTRGQQVTLRCSSQSGHNTVSWYQQALGQGPQFIFQYYREEENGRGNFPPRFSGLQFPNYSSELNVNALELDDSALYLCASSLGGVGYGYTFGSGTRLTVV.

This clone has a single count. The chain carries TRBV11-1 and TRBJ2-1, with 8 bases matching TRBD1. Germline V gene data show CDR1 as SGHAT and CDR2 as FQDESV (reference sequence). The CDR3 loop spans 14 amino acids. The ends lost 5 bases at V and 8 bases at J; junction bases unmatched: 8. The CDR3 loop is CASSMPPGGYEQFF. For the CDR3, the DNA is TGTGCCAGCAGCATGCCCCCAGGGGGCTATGAGCAGTTCTTC.

The chain employs TRBV5-1 and TRBJ1-2; 12 bases are shared with TRBD1. The V gene's germline CDR1 is SGHRS and CDR2 YFSETQ. J lost 3 bases, V lost 4 bases, and 10 bases had no gene match. This CDR3 spans 17 amino acids. CDR3 protein: CASSQTGTGGWDYGYTF. CDR3 DNA: TGCGCCAGCAGCCAGACCGGGACAGGGGGCTGGGACTATGGCTACACCTTC.

This clone turned up a few times. This chain links TRBV13 with TRBJ2-7; D not certain. Trimming cost V 6 bases and J 7 bases, with 13 bases left between them. Germline V gene data show CDR1 as PRHDT and CDR2 as FYEKMQ (reference sequence). CDR3 length: 12 residues. CDR3 region: CASSPYPREQYF. In DNA, the CDR3 is TGTGCCAGCAGTCCCTACCCTCGGGAGCAGTACTTC.

The chain links TRBV19 to TRBJ1-5; maybe TRBD1 (6 bases). The V gene's germline CDR1 is LNHDA and CDR2 SQIVND (reference sequence). Trimming shortened V by 2 bases and J by 7 bases, and 12 bases separated the two germline ends. The CDR3 extends over 14 amino acids. This CDR3 reads CASSIPGVMQPQHF. The CDR3 coding sequence is TGTGCCAGTAGTATACCAGGGGTCATGCAGCCCCAGCATTTT.

The chain carries TRBV6-2 or TRBV6-3 and TRBJ2-1; D could derive from TRBD1 or TRBD2 (6 bases each). The CDR3 is made up of 15 amino acids. Per the germline V gene, CDR1 is MNHEY and CDR2 is SVGEGT. The V end was cut by 0 bases, the J end by 12 bases, with 18 bases between. CDR3 residues: CASSYSILGGQRQFF. CDR3 nucleotides: TGTGCCAGCAGTTACTCGATTTTAGGGGGGCAAAGGCAGTTCTTC.

Here the CDR3 reads CASSLHPGTLNQPQHF. The CDR3 coding sequence is TGTGCCAGCAGCCTACACCCCGGGACACTTAATCAGCCCCAGCATTTT. The V call is TRBV5-5, the J call TRBJ1-5; tentatively, D is TRBD1 (6 bases). This CDR3 region has 16 residues. Germline CDR1 reads SGHKS; CDR2 reads YYEKEE (reference sequence). Trimming shortened V by 4 bases and J by 4 bases, and 18 bases separated the two germline ends.

The chain couples TRBV11-3 to TRBJ1-1; TRBD1 matches at 11 bases. CDR1 is SGHNT and CDR2 is YENEEA in the germline V gene. V shed 3 bases and J 6 bases; nucleotides not matched to a gene: 3. This CDR3 region has 14 residues. The DNA for the CDR3 is TGTGCCAGCAGCTTCGGGACAGGGGGTGCTGAAGCTTTCTTT. Translation gives CASSFGTGGAEAFF.

This clone was recorded once. This chain connects TRBV18 to TRBJ1-2; the match to TRBD1 covers 8 bases. CDR1 and CDR2 from the germline V gene are KGHSH and LQKENI. V lost 1 base and J lost 3; bases outside the gene matches: 7. The CDR3 sequence is 16 residues long. CDR3 sequence reads: CASSPLVADRDYGYTF. In nucleotides, the CDR3 is TGTGCCAGCTCACCACTAGTGGCGGACAGGGACTATGGCTACACCTTC.

This chain uses TRBV5-1 with TRBJ2-3; 7 bases match TRBD1. Germline loops: CDR1 SGHRS, CDR2 YFSETQ. The junction had 6 bases not matched to a gene; V was cut back by 4 bases and J by 4 bases. The CDR3 sequence is 14 residues long. The CDR3 DNA reads TGCGCCAGCAGCACCTCAGGGGGAGCAGATACGCAGTATTTT. Translating gives CASSTSGGADTQYF.

The V gene is TRBV6-5, the J gene TRBJ2-1, with 8 bases lining up with TRBD1. There are 15 residues in the CDR3. After removal of 6 bases from V and 5 bases from J, the junction contained 9 bases not matched to a gene. Germline assignment: CDR1 MNHEY and CDR2 SVGAGI. The DNA of the CDR3 is TGTGCCAGCAGAACCCCGGGACAGGCTGACAATGAGCAGTTCTTC. Translated, it gives CASRTPGQADNEQFF.

The chain uses TRBV7-9 and TRBJ2-3, with D maybe TRBD1 (5 bases). CDR1 and CDR2 from the germline V gene are SEHNR and FQNEAQ (reference sequence). Trimming shortened V by 5 bases and J by 9 bases, and 15 bases separated the two germline ends. This CDR3 spans 13 amino acids. The CDR3 DNA reads TGTGCCAGCAGCCCCCCGGTAGGGGCCACGCAGTATTTT. This codes for CASSPPVGATQYF. The entire variable domain, with the rest obtained from reference TRBV7-9 and TRBJ2-3, is as follows: DTGVSQNPRHKITKRGQNVTFRCDPISEHNRLYWYRQTLGQGPEFLTYFQNEAQLEKSRLLSDRFSAERPKGSFSTLEIQRTEQGDSAMYLCASSPPVGATQYFGPGTRLTVL.

The V and J genes are TRBV28 and TRBJ1-4; TRBD1 matches 11 bases. The germline gives CDR1 MDHEN, CDR2 SYDVKM. This CDR3 comprises 21 residues. With 4 bases clipped from V and 4 bases from J, the junction kept 20 bases outside the gene matches. CDR3 residues: CASSSYTAKGQGALVNEKLFF. Written as DNA, the CDR3 is TGTGCCAGCAGTTCATATACCGCTAAAGGACAGGGGGCGCTCGTTAATGAAAAACTGTTTTTT.

This chain links TRBV3-1 (or the pseudogene TRBV3-2) with TRBJ1-2; tentatively, D is TRBD1 (5 bases). CDR1 and CDR2 from the germline V gene are LGHDT and YNNKEL (reference sequence). CDR3 length: 18 residues. The V end was cut by 0 bases, the J end by 5 bases, with 22 bases between. This CDR3 is CASSQENPPGPRLYGYTF. The CDR3 nucleotides are TGTGCCAGCAGCCAAGAAAATCCGCCGGGACCCAGACTTTATGGCTACACCTTC.

This clone has a handful of counts. The rearrangement uses TRBV19 and TRBJ1-5, with 7 bases fitting TRBD1. There are 17 residues in the CDR3. Per the germline V gene, CDR1 is LNHDA and CDR2 is SQIVND (reference sequence). V trimming: 3 bases; J trimming: 0 bases; junction bases outside the gene matches: 8. The CDR3, as DNA: TGTGCCAGTAGTATGGGCCCAGGACAGGATAGCAATCAGCCCCAGCATTTT. It encodes CASSMGPGQDSNQPQHF. Full variable domain (rest looked up from reference TRBV19 and TRBJ1-5): DGGITQSPKYLFRKEGQNVTLSCEQNLNHDAMYWYRQDPGQGLRLIYYSQIVNDFQKGDIAEGYSVSREKKESFPLTVTSAQKNPTAFYLCASSMGPGQDSNQPQHFGDGTRLSIL.

The chain combines TRBV5-5 with TRBJ2-7, with 12 bases fitting TRBD2. CDR3 length: 16 amino acids. CDR1 is SGHKS, CDR2 YYEKEE, per germline (reference sequence). V dropped 0 bases and J dropped 7; count of bases not matched to a gene: 8. The CDR3 reads CASSLVASGGAREQYF. In DNA form, the CDR3 reads TGTGCCAGCAGCTTGGTGGCTAGCGGGGGGGCGCGGGAGCAGTACTTC.

The V gene is TRBV9, the J gene TRBJ2-3; 9 bases align to TRBD2. CDR1 and CDR2 from the germline V gene are SGDLS and YYNGEE. J lost 4 bases, V lost 4 bases, and 4 bases had no gene match. The CDR3 has 14 residues. CDR3 sequence (DNA): TGTGCCAGCAGCCTAGCGGGGTGGGCAGATACGCAGTATTTT. Protein product: CASSLAGWADTQYF.

V gene TRBV28 combines with J gene TRBJ1-2; TRBD1 matches 7 bases. The CDR3 is made up of 14 amino acids. Germline values: CDR1 MDHEN, CDR2 SYDVKM. The V gene end was trimmed by 5 bases and the J gene end by 0 bases; junction bases not matched to a gene: 3. The CDR3 DNA sequence: TGTGCCAGCAGTATTGGGACAGCTAACTATGGCTACACCTTC. This sequence encodes CASSIGTANYGYTF.

This clone was recorded once. V gene TRBV7-9 combines with J gene TRBJ1-1; D is possibly TRBD1 (6 bases). There are 12 residues in the CDR3. V lost 5 bases and J lost 9, with 13 bases in between. Germline loops: CDR1 SEHNR, CDR2 FQNEAQ (reference sequence). Written as DNA, the CDR3 is TGTGCCAGCAGCCTCGGACAGACCAAAGCTTTCTTT. As protein: CASSLGQTKAFF. The full variable domain, in which reference TRBV7-9 and TRBJ1-1 provide the parts outside the CDR3, is DTGVSQNPRHKITKRGQNVTFRCDPISEHNRLYWYRQTLGQGPEFLTYFQNEAQLEKSRLLSDRFSAERPKGSFSTLEIQRTEQGDSAMYLCASSLGQTKAFFGQGTRLTVV.